Presented here are 10 T cell receptor beta chains from one specimen sequenced in a study of blood T cell repertoires in COVID-19. Libraries were prepared by immunoSEQ multiplex PCR; TCRdb keeps only in-frame clonotypes and omits some of them. The table has 95,000 to 150,000 clones, approximately 86% seen once; the top ten hold nearly 0.9%. The specimen was peripheral blood. The origin of the receptors is a woman aged 50 to 65 with active or convalescent COVID-19.

The chain combines TRBV10-3 with TRBJ1-1; TRBD1 matches 10 bases. CDR3 length equals 17 residues. Germline CDR1 ENHRY, CDR2 SYGVKD. Trimming cost V 6 bases and J 8 bases; bases outside gene matches: 18. The CDR3 sequence is CAISTIPGQGQRKEAFF. The CDR3 DNA sequence: TGTGCCATCAGCACGATACCGGGACAGGGGCAGCGGAAAGAAGCTTTCTTT.

The V gene is TRBV28, the J gene TRBJ2-7; unclear D gene. Germline CDR1 reads MDHEN; CDR2 reads SYDVKM. The ends were cut back, 3 bases at V and 4 bases at J, with 10 bases in the middle. This CDR3 has 13 residues. CDR3 amino acids: CASSFGPLYEQYF. CDR3 bases: TGTGCCAGCAGTTTTGGGCCCCTTTACGAGCAGTACTTC.

The V and J genes are TRBV7-3 and TRBJ2-5, with 8 bases aligning to TRBD2. Germline V lookup: CDR1 SGHTA, CDR2 FQGTGA. Trimming took 6 bases from V and 5 from J; bases not matched to a gene: 5. The CDR3 has 13 amino acids. CDR3 sequence reads: CASSPGTRETQYF. The CDR3 nucleotides read TGTGCCAGCAGTCCCGGGACTAGGGAGACCCAGTACTTC.

The chain uses TRBV30 and TRBJ2-7; D unclear. Per germline, CDR1 GTSNPN and CDR2 SVGIG (reference sequence). V lost 0 bases and J lost 0, with 9 bases in between. The CDR3 is made up of 14 amino acids. The CDR3 DNA is TGTGCCTGGAGTGTAGGAGCAGTCTCCTACGAGCAGTACTTC. It codes for CAWSVGAVSYEQYF. The full variable domain, in which reference TRBV30 and TRBJ2-7 provide the parts outside the CDR3, is SQTIHQWPATLVQPVGSPLSLECTVEGTSNPNLYWYRQAAGRGLQLLFYSVGIGQISSEVPQNLSASRPQDRQFILSSKKLLLSDSGFYLCAWSVGAVSYEQYFGPGTRLTVT.

J is TRBJ2-7 and V is TRBV6-1; no definite D call. Between the trimmed V and J ends, which lost 2 bases and 2 bases, there was a span of 16 bases. Germline CDR1 is MNHNS and CDR2 is SASEGT. The CDR3 spans 16 residues. This chain's CDR3 is CASSEPPEITPYEQYF. The CDR3 DNA follows: TGTGCCAGCAGTGAACCCCCAGAAATAACCCCCTACGAGCAGTACTTC.

The gene calls are TRBV2 and TRBJ2-1; 7 nucleotides line up with TRBD2. In germline, CDR1 is SNHLY, CDR2 FYNNEI. CDR3 length: 12 amino acids. J lost 9 bases, V lost 8 bases, and 7 bases had no gene match. In DNA form, the CDR3 reads TGTGCCAGCCGGGGGGAAACAAGTGAGCAGTTCTTC. It is translated as CASRGETSEQFF.

The chain has TRBV29-1 and TRBJ1-2, with D tentatively TRBD1 (5 bases). CDR1 and CDR2 (germline): SQVTM, ANQGSEA. The CDR3 contains 11 residues. Trimming cost V 6 bases and J 6 bases, with 11 bases left between them. The DNA for the CDR3 is TGCAGCGTGGGGGGGAGAGATGGCTACACCTTC. It yields the protein CSVGGRDGYTF.

The CDR3 loop reads CASSKQQNTEAFF. The CDR3, as DNA: TGCGCCAGCAGCAAACAGCAGAACACTGAAGCTTTCTTT. The genes are TRBV4-1 and TRBJ1-1; no clear D gene. This CDR3 has 13 residues. Germline-derived CDR1 and CDR2 are MGHRA and YSYEKL. V was clipped by 5 bases and J by 1 base, with 8 bases between them.

V usage is TRBV6-5 and J usage is TRBJ1-3; 7 bases map to TRBD1. This CDR3 is built from 15 residues. Germline CDR1 and CDR2: MNHEY and SVGAGI. The J segment lost 2 bases and the V segment lost 6 bases, leaving 7 bases of the junction unmatched. The CDR3 DNA is TGTGCCAGCAGCTTCGTACAGGGGACTGGAAACACCATATATTTT. Translating gives CASSFVQGTGNTIYF.

The chain joins TRBV2 to TRBJ2-7; 7 nucleotides agree with TRBD1. Germline V gives CDR1 SNHLY, CDR2 FYNNEI. Trimming cost V 5 bases and J 3 bases; bases outside gene matches: 7. The CDR3 totals 14 residues. CDR3 nucleotide sequence: TGTGCCAGCAGTCACAGGGGCGCGTTCTACGAGCAGTACTTC. Its translation is CASSHRGAFYEQYF.